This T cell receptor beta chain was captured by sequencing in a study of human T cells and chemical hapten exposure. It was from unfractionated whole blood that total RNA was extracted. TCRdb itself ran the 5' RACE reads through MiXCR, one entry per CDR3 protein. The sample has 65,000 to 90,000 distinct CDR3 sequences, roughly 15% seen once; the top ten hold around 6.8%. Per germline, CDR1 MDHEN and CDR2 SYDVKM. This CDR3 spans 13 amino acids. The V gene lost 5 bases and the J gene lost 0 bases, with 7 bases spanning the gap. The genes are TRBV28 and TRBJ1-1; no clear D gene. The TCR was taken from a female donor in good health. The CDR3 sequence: CASSAYLNTEAFF. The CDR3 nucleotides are TGTGCCAGCAGTGCTTACTTGAACACTGAAGCTTTCTTT.